This T cell receptor beta chain was observed in a study of blood T cell repertoires in COVID-19. Whole-study context: Samples came from the United States, Italy and Spain, spanning acute and convalescent COVID-19. The cDNA or gDNA used as material had been derived from T cells, B-cell-depleted T cells, or PBMCs.

Study processing details: Amplification with reference gene primers provided the estimates of nucleated cell counts. Libraries were prepared by immunoSEQ multiplex PCR; TCRdb keeps only in-frame clonotypes and omits some of them. V and J calls plus clone size are reproduced from that table; the DNA served to infer D and trimming. The sample consists of under 200,000 clones, roughly 84% of them appearing once. The CDR3 loop spans 15 amino acids. Germline CDR1 SGHKS, CDR2 YYEKEE (reference sequence). Losses at the gene ends were 5 bases for V and 0 bases for J; bases not matched to a gene: 4. This clonotype was obtained from a man aged 40-55 years with acute or convalescent COVID-19. The gene calls are TRBV5-5 and TRBJ1-5, with 8 bases aligning to TRBD1. Material for sequencing was peripheral blood. This CDR3 reads CASRETGDSNQPQHF. The CDR3 bases are TGTGCCAGCAGGGAGACAGGGGATAGCAATCAGCCCCAGCATTTT. The full variable domain, with the rest looked up from reference TRBV5-5 and TRBJ1-5, is DAGVTQSPTHLIKTRGQQVTLRCSPISGHKSVSWYQQVLGQGPQFIFQYYEKEERGRGNFPDRFSARQFPNYSSELNVNALLLGDSALYLCASRETGDSNQPQHFGDGTRLSIL.